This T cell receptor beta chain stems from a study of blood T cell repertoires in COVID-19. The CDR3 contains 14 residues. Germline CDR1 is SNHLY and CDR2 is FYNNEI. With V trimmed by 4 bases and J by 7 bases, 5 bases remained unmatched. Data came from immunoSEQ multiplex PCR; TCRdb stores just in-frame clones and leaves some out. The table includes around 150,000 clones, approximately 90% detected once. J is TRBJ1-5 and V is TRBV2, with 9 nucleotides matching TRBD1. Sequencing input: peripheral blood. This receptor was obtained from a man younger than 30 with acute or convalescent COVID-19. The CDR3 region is CASSAGTGRQPQHF. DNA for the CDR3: TGTGCCAGCAGTGCCGGGACAGGGCGCCAGCCCCAGCATTTT.